The 24 T cell receptor beta chains listed next were all sequenced from one sample in a study of Ad26.COV2.S vaccination and SARS-CoV-2 variants. Data came from immunoSEQ multiplex PCR; TCRdb stores just in-frame clones and leaves some out. Of some 420,000 clones listed, more than 75% are singletons. Treatment here: approximately 18 received Ad26.COV2.S at low or high dose, single or two shots; about 5 received placebo; per-sample allocation not given. Day 63 following the first vaccine or placebo injection was when the samples were taken. Sequencing was performed on peripheral blood, taken in a trial of Ad26.COV2.S vaccine versus placebo. The receptors stem from a person between 18 and 60 years old who received the Ad26.COV2.S COVID-19 vaccine or a placebo.

V gene TRBV24-1 combines with J gene TRBJ2-2; D is ambiguous. CDR3 size: 17 residues. The germline CDR1 and CDR2 sequences are KGHDR and SFDVKD. Trimming cost V 4 bases and J 0 bases, with 14 bases left between them. In DNA, the CDR3 is TGTGCCACCAGTGAAAGAGGCTTACGGGCGAACACCGGGGAGCTGTTTTTT. The encoded protein is CATSERGLRANTGELFF.

The CDR3 DNA reads TGTGCCAGCAGCTTAGACCTAGCGGGGGGGACGGAGACCCAGTACTTC. This translates into CASSLDLAGGTETQYF. This chain links TRBV7-9 with TRBJ2-5, with TRBD2 matching over 12 bases. V lost 1 base to trimming and J lost 5 bases; unmatched junction nucleotides: 5. The CDR3 spans 16 residues. The germline V gene encodes CDR1 SEHNR and CDR2 FQNEAQ (reference sequence).

The CDR3 is CASSSWGGEQYF. The DNA of the CDR3 is TGTGCCAGCAGTTCGTGGGGCGGCGAGCAGTACTTC. The J gene is TRBJ2-7, the V gene TRBV6-5, with D possibly matching TRBD1 (5 bases). The germline V and J ends were trimmed by 4 bases and 6 bases, with 10 bases remaining between them. CDR1 is MNHEY and CDR2 is SVGAGI in the germline V gene. This CDR3 region has 12 residues.

The CDR3 region has the DNA TGTGCCAGCACCCCTGGGGGCTCCGTCTACGAGCAGTACTTC. Its translation: CASTPGGSVYEQYF. This chain links TRBV3-1 (or the pseudogene TRBV3-2) with TRBJ2-7; weak D call: TRBD1 (6 bases). Germline lookup yields CDR1 LGHDT and CDR2 YNNKEL (reference sequence). The V end was cut by 7 bases, the J end by 3 bases, with 16 bases between. The CDR3 runs to 14 residues.

The gene calls are TRBV6-5 and TRBJ1-2; a possible D gene is TRBD1 (5 bases). Trimming removed 4 bases from V and 4 bases from J, with 10 bases in between. CDR1 MNHEY and CDR2 SVGAGI come from the germline V gene. CDR3 size: 13 residues. Here the CDR3 reads CASSSGPSYGYTF. In DNA form, the CDR3 reads TGTGCCAGCAGTTCGGGACCGAGCTATGGCTACACCTTC.

J is TRBJ1-5 and V is TRBV9; TRBD1 might be the D (6 bases). V lost 4 bases to trimming and J lost 3 bases, with 11 bases between them. Germline values: CDR1 SGDLS, CDR2 YYNGEE. CDR3 length equals 14 residues. The CDR3 is CASSRTALNQPQHF. In nucleotides, the CDR3 is TGTGCCAGCAGCCGGACAGCCCTCAATCAGCCCCAGCATTTT.

As regards this clone: The same CDR3 arises from other DNA sequences in this sample as well. V and J are TRBV27 and TRBJ2-5; D is ambiguous. The CDR3 is 11 residues long. V was shortened by 0 bases and J by 5 bases, with 1 base between the two germline ends. The germline gives CDR1 MNHEY, CDR2 SMNVEV (reference sequence). Here the CDR3 reads CASSLSETQYF. CDR3 DNA: TGTGCCAGCAGTTTATCGGAGACCCAGTACTTC.

The rearrangement uses TRBV9 and TRBJ2-6; D may be TRBD1 or TRBD2 (5 bases each). The V gene lost 3 bases and the J gene lost 1 base, with 5 bases spanning the gap. The CDR3 sequence is 14 residues long. Germline loops: CDR1 SGDLS, CDR2 YYNGEE. The DNA for the CDR3 is TGTGCCAGCAGCGGGGGGTCTGGGGCCAACGTCCTGACTTTC. This translates into CASSGGSGANVLTF.

The genes are TRBV3-1 (or the pseudogene TRBV3-2) and TRBJ1-2, with D unresolved. The CDR3 is 14 amino acids. V was clipped by 5 bases and J by 4 bases, with 14 bases between them. Germline CDR1 and CDR2: LGHDT and YNNKEL (reference sequence). The CDR3 nucleotides are TGTGCCAGCAGCTCAGGCGGCATCGGCTATGGCTACACCTTC. As protein: CASSSGGIGYGYTF.

Turning to this clone: Other nucleotide sequences in the sample specify the same CDR3. The chain combines TRBV2 with TRBJ1-4; weak D call: TRBD1 (6 bases). Germline V CDR1 and CDR2: SNHLY, FYNNEI. The length of the CDR3 is 15 residues. V gave up 2 bases and J gave up 6 bases, with 13 bases separating them. The CDR3, as DNA: TGTGCCAGCAGTGAAATGGGGACAAGTTATGAAAAACTGTTTTTT. Protein product: CASSEMGTSYEKLFF.

J is TRBJ2-1 and V is TRBV7-2, with D unresolved. The V gene's germline CDR1 is SGHTA and CDR2 FQGNSA. V was cut by 3 bases and J by 2 bases, with 11 bases left in between. The CDR3 loop spans 15 amino acids. CDR3 protein: CASSLEATPYNEQFF. The CDR3 DNA is TGTGCCAGCAGCTTGGAAGCTACACCCTACAATGAGCAGTTCTTC.

This sequence joins TRBV7-8 and TRBJ1-2, with 8 bases aligning to TRBD1. This CDR3 has 15 amino acids. V lost 4 bases to trimming and J lost 7 bases; unmatched junction nucleotides: 11. CDR1 SGHVS and CDR2 FQNEAQ come from the germline V gene. CDR3 sequence: CASSSGTGSVAGYTF. The CDR3 DNA reads as TGTGCCAGCAGCTCCGGGACAGGTAGTGTCGCTGGCTACACCTTC.

The genes are TRBV27 and TRBJ1-1; TRBD1 aligns across 9 bases. CDR3 length equals 16 residues. Germline loops: CDR1 MNHEY, CDR2 SMNVEV (reference sequence). Trimming took 8 bases from V and 0 from J; bases not matched to a gene: 10. CDR3 loop: CASSKGTGTMNTEAFF. The CDR3 DNA reads TGTGCCAGCTCAAAAGGGACAGGGACCATGAACACTGAAGCTTTCTTT.

V gene TRBV27 combines with J gene TRBJ2-5; 8 nucleotides agree with TRBD1. The V gene's germline CDR1 is MNHEY and CDR2 SMNVEV (reference sequence). There are 13 residues in the CDR3. Unmatched junction bases numbered 1, after V lost 6 bases and J lost 1 base. DNA for the CDR3: TGTGCCAGCAGGGGACAGGCCCAAGAGACCCAGTACTTC. It is translated as CASRGQAQETQYF.

CDR3 loop: CASSPRWETQYF. The CDR3 nucleotides are TGTGCCAGCAGCCCCAGGTGGGAGACCCAGTACTTC. The V gene is TRBV7-8, the J gene TRBJ2-5; no definite D call. Germline CDR1 and CDR2: SGHVS and FQNEAQ. V lost 5 bases and J lost 5, with 9 bases in between. The CDR3 is 12 amino acids.

There are a few counts of this clone. V gene TRBV6-5 combines with J gene TRBJ2-3; TRBD2 matches 13 bases. The CDR3 spans 15 residues. The germline CDR1 and CDR2 sequences are MNHEY and SVGAGI. Germline trimming cut 6 bases from V and 2 bases from J; bases unmatched to any gene: 2. The CDR3 region has the DNA TGTGCCAGCAGACTAGCGGGGGGGCACACAGATACGCAGTATTTT. The encoded protein is CASRLAGGHTDTQYF.

The V call is TRBV29-1, the J call TRBJ2-7, with D perhaps matching TRBD2 (5 bases). This CDR3 is built from 13 residues. V lost 5 bases and J 0 bases, leaving 11 bases between the germline ends. Germline loops: CDR1 SQVTM, CDR2 ANQGSEA. The CDR3 protein is CSVREGNSYEQYF. In DNA, the CDR3 is TGCAGCGTTCGGGAAGGAAACTCCTACGAGCAGTACTTC.

In nucleotides, the CDR3 is TGCGCCAGCAGTGAGACTAGCGGGAGCCCGCTCCGGAATGAGCAGTTCTTC. This encodes CASSETSGSPLRNEQFF. The chain couples TRBV10-1 to TRBJ2-1; TRBD2 aligns across 11 bases. CDR1 and CDR2 from the germline V gene are WNHNN and SYGVQD (reference sequence). V lost 2 bases to trimming and J lost 7 bases; unmatched junction nucleotides: 10. CDR3 size: 17 residues.

The sample holds one count of this clone. The chain uses TRBV18 and TRBJ2-3; 9 bases line up with TRBD1. Germline V gives CDR1 KGHSH, CDR2 LQKENI. CDR3 length: 15 residues. The V segment lost 3 bases and the J segment 6 bases; nucleotides outside the gene matches: 7. As DNA, the CDR3 is TGTGCCAGCTCACCCTGGGACAGGGAAGGGGATACGCAGTATTTT. This gives the protein CASSPWDREGDTQYF. The full variable domain, rest sourced from reference TRBV18 and TRBJ2-3, is NAGVMQNPRHLVRRRGQEARLRCSPMKGHSHVYWYRQLPEEGLKFMVYLQKENIIDESGMPKERFSAEFPKEGPSILRIQQVVRGDSAAYFCASSPWDREGDTQYFGPGTRLTVL.

This chain joins TRBV7-6 and TRBJ2-2; 8 bases are shared with TRBD2. The CDR3 loop spans 16 amino acids. Germline-derived CDR1 and CDR2 are SGHVS and FNYEAQ. J gave up 7 bases and V 8 bases, and 15 bases lay outside the gene matches. CDR3 sequence reads: CASSLASGGLGGELFF. The CDR3, as DNA: TGTGCCAGCTCCTTAGCGAGCGGGGGTTTGGGCGGGGAGCTGTTTTTT.

This chain joins TRBV19 and TRBJ1-4, with 7 bases fitting TRBD1. The CDR3 has 16 residues. Germline assignment: CDR1 LNHDA and CDR2 SQIVND (reference sequence). V lost 5 bases and J lost 0; bases outside the gene matches: 6. CDR3 sequence (DNA): TGTGCCAGTAGTCCACCGACAGGGTCAACTAATGAAAAACTGTTTTTT. It codes for CASSPPTGSTNEKLFF.

V gene TRBV12-5 combines with J gene TRBJ1-1; D ambiguous. The CDR3 is 13 residues long. V shed 1 base and J shed 1 base, with 4 bases lying between them. Germline assignment: CDR1 LGHNT and CDR2 FRNRAP. CDR3 nucleotides: TGTGCTAGTGGTTTGGGTTCGAACACTGAAGCTTTCTTT. Translating it yields CASGLGSNTEAFF.

The chain couples TRBV4-1 to TRBJ2-5; 7 bases are a match to TRBD1. V dropped 0 bases and J dropped 3; count of bases not matched to a gene: 4. This CDR3 is built from 15 residues. The V gene's germline CDR1 is MGHRA and CDR2 YSYEKL. This CDR3 reads CASSQEAGGKETQYF. CDR3 in DNA: TGCGCCAGCAGCCAAGAGGCAGGGGGAAAAGAGACCCAGTACTTC.

A single count supports this clone. This chain connects TRBV7-3 to TRBJ2-3; weak D call: TRBD2 (5 bases). CDR1 SGHTA and CDR2 FQGTGA come from the germline V gene. The V gene lost 2 bases and the J gene lost 6 bases, with 12 bases spanning the gap. The CDR3 runs 14 residues. The CDR3 is CASSLAGVPDTQYF. Written as DNA, the CDR3 is TGTGCCAGCAGCTTAGCCGGGGTCCCGGATACGCAGTATTTT.